This TCR beta chain derives from a study of identical twins. Overall study results and limits: For out-of-frame beta sequences, excess twin sharing was weaker. There is a chance that invariant MAIT and iNKT cells partially muddied zero-insertion analyses.

TCRdb reprocessed the 5' RACE reads with MiXCR, giving one entry per CDR3 protein. This sample carries 250,000 to 300,000 distinct CDR3 sequences, roughly 10% of them seen once, and the ten largest clones take 6% to 8.5%. The germline V and J ends were trimmed by 4 bases and 3 bases, with 22 bases remaining between them. CDR3 length: 17 amino acids. Germline assignment: CDR1 MNHEY and CDR2 SVGAGI. Every one of the donors was a healthy Caucasian. A note on this clonotype: What it recognizes is unknown.

The same sample was also studied in work on yellow fever vaccine responses in identical twins. According to that study: Convergence reportedly seemed to mark part of the twins' vaccine T cell response, with personalization marking the rest.

The TCR comes from a woman aged 18-29 years in good health. Sequenced material: CD8+ T cells sorted from blood. The chain links TRBV6-5 to TRBJ2-7; the D call may be TRBD1 or TRBD2 (5 bases each). The CDR3 protein is CASSFPDQGVGDYEQYF. The CDR3 nucleotides read TGTGCCAGCAGTTTCCCTGATCAGGGAGTAGGGGACTACGAGCAGTACTTC.